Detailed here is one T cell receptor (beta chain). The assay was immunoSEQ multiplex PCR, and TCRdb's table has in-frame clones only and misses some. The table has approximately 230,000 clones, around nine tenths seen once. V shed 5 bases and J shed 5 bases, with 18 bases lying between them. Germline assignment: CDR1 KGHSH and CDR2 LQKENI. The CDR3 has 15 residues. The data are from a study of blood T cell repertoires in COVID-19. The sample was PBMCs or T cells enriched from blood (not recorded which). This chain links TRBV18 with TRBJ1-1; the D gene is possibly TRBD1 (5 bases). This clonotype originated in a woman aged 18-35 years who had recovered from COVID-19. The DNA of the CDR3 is TGTGCCAGCTCAGGCAGACAGACCCTGGGGACTGAAGCTTTCTTT. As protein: CASSGRQTLGTEAFF.